One and the same sample provided the 16 T cell receptor beta chains below, sequenced in a study of blood T cell repertoires in COVID-19. Clones were read by immunoSEQ multiplex PCR, and TCRdb kept only the in-frame ones, dropping some. The data hold around 340,000 clones, with 80% to 90% observed a single time. The source material was peripheral blood. Source of these receptors: a man between 25 and 39 years old with active or convalescent COVID-19.

The rearrangement uses TRBV7-3 and TRBJ1-1; D is ambiguous. Trimming removed 4 bases from V and 0 bases from J, with 15 bases in between. This CDR3 comprises 16 residues. Germline values: CDR1 SGHTA, CDR2 FQGTGA. For the CDR3, the DNA is TGTGCCAGCAGCTCAAACCCGGGGAAACTGAACACTGAAGCTTTCTTT. Its translation: CASSSNPGKLNTEAFF.

The V call is TRBV27, the J call TRBJ1-5; 9 bases line up with TRBD1. This CDR3 is 17 amino acids long. Trimming took 4 bases from V and 3 from J; bases not matched to a gene: 10. The germline V gene encodes CDR1 MNHEY and CDR2 SMNVEV (reference sequence). CDR3 DNA: TGTGCCAGCAGTTCTCATCTCGGGACAGGGTTCAATCAGCCCCAGCATTTT. This translates into CASSSHLGTGFNQPQHF.

J is TRBJ2-5 and V is TRBV7-2, with 9 bases aligning to TRBD2. Germline CDR1 reads SGHTA; CDR2 reads FQGNSA. J lost 5 bases, V lost 1 base, and 5 bases had no gene match. The CDR3 spans 15 residues. The CDR3 is CASSLDAGGLETQYF. The CDR3 coding sequence is TGTGCCAGCAGCTTAGATGCGGGGGGGCTGGAGACCCAGTACTTC.

The V call is TRBV5-6, the J call TRBJ2-7, with D possibly TRBD1 on 5 matching bases. Germline CDR1 is SGHDT and CDR2 is YYEEEE. V lost 6 bases and J 1 base, leaving 14 bases between the germline ends. The CDR3 sequence is 14 residues long. The CDR3, as DNA: TGTGCCAGCACCCAAAGGGCAGGGTCCTACGAGCAGTACTTC. It translates to CASTQRAGSYEQYF.

V gene TRBV3-1 (or the pseudogene TRBV3-2) combines with J gene TRBJ1-2; tentatively, D is TRBD1 (5 bases). Germline V CDR1 and CDR2: LGHDT, YNNKEL (reference sequence). The V end was cut by 4 bases, the J end by 4 bases, with 10 bases between. The CDR3 sequence is 13 residues long. This CDR3 is CASSPQGGYGYTF. CDR3 sequence (DNA): TGTGCCAGCAGCCCGCAGGGAGGCTATGGCTACACCTTC.

The genes are TRBV7-8 and TRBJ1-4; 10 nucleotides match TRBD1. The ends lost 3 bases at V and 5 bases at J; junction bases unmatched: 0. The CDR3 loop spans 14 amino acids. The germline CDR1 and CDR2 sequences are SGHVS and FQNEAQ. This CDR3 is CASSLGQGNEKLFF. DNA of the CDR3: TGTGCCAGCAGCTTGGGACAGGGGAATGAAAAACTGTTTTTT.

V and J are TRBV7-9 and TRBJ1-1, with a possible D match to TRBD1 (5 bases). The CDR3 covers 12 residues. V was pared by 9 bases and J by 0 bases, with 8 bases between. Germline CDR1 and CDR2: SEHNR and FQNEAQ (reference sequence). This CDR3 is CASRGLNTEAFF. DNA of the CDR3: TGTGCCAGTAGGGGTCTGAACACTGAAGCTTTCTTT.

The chain combines TRBV5-1 with TRBJ2-7; maybe TRBD1 (6 bases). The CDR3 length is 16 residues. Trimming removed 0 bases from V and 2 bases from J, with 15 bases in between. Germline CDR1 is SGHRS and CDR2 is YFSETQ. DNA of the CDR3: TGCGCCAGCAGCTTGGGTGGGGGACACCAAACCTACGAGCAGTACTTC. Translation: CASSLGGGHQTYEQYF.

The gene calls are TRBV10-3 and TRBJ1-1; possible D gene TRBD1, 5 bases. Germline V gene data show CDR1 as ENHRY and CDR2 as SYGVKD. V was pared by 4 bases and J by 1 base, with 10 bases between. CDR3 size: 14 residues. The CDR3 sequence is CAISGDRSNTEAFF. For the CDR3, the DNA is TGTGCCATCAGTGGCGACAGATCGAACACTGAAGCTTTCTTT.

The chain links TRBV9 to TRBJ2-6; no firm D call. The V and J ends lost 4 bases and 1 base respectively, with 12 bases between them. The germline V gene has CDR1 SGDLS and CDR2 YYNGEE. The CDR3 is made up of 16 amino acids. The CDR3 DNA is TGTGCCAGCAGCTGGGCCTCGGCATCTGGGGCCAACGTCCTGACTTTC. It encodes CASSWASASGANVLTF.

This clone appeared once. This rearrangement joins TRBV5-1 to TRBJ2-7, with 10 bases fitting TRBD2. CDR3 length: 15 amino acids. CDR1 and CDR2 from the germline V gene are SGHRS and YFSETQ. V dropped 2 bases and J dropped 2; count of bases not matched to a gene: 4. Written as DNA, the CDR3 is TGCGCCAGCAGCTTAGGGCTAGCGGGGGCCTACGAGCAGTACTTC. Its translation: CASSLGLAGAYEQYF. Drawing the rest from reference TRBV5-1 and TRBJ2-7, the complete variable domain is KAGVTQTPRYLIKTRGQQVTLSCSPISGHRSVSWYQQTPGQGLQFLFEYFSETQRNKGNFPGRFSGRQFSNSRSEMNVSTLELGDSALYLCASSLGLAGAYEQYFGPGTRLTVT.

This rearrangement joins TRBV21-1 to TRBJ2-2; the table assigns TRBD1, which was not confirmed against the DNA. TRBV21-1 is a pseudogene segment. This CDR3 comprises 20 residues. The CDR3 region is CASSKDRSLTHLTNTGELFF. CDR3 coding DNA: TGTGCCAGCAGCAAAGACAGGTCCCTGACTCATCTTACGAACACCGGGGAGCTGTTTTTT.

This clone appeared once. V and J are TRBV4-2 and TRBJ1-4; D is perhaps TRBD1 (5 bases). The V gene lost 0 bases and the J gene lost 7 bases, with 12 bases spanning the gap. This CDR3 spans 15 amino acids. From germline, CDR1 is LGHNA and CDR2 YNFKEQ. The CDR3 here is CASSQDPAGIEKLFF. The CDR3 region has the DNA TGTGCCAGCAGCCAAGATCCGGCAGGGATTGAAAAACTGTTTTTT.

The chain carries TRBV6-1 and TRBJ2-1, with 15 nucleotides matching TRBD2. The ends lost 4 bases at V and 4 bases at J; junction bases unmatched: 5. CDR1 is MNHNS, CDR2 SASEGT, per germline. This CDR3 comprises 17 residues. CDR3 bases: TGTGCCAGCAGTGCCATGGGACTAGCGGGGGGATACAATGAGCAGTTCTTC. Amino acids: CASSAMGLAGGYNEQFF.

This sequence joins TRBV19 and TRBJ2-1; perhaps TRBD2 as D (6 bases). Germline V gene sequence: CDR1 LNHDA, CDR2 SQIVND (reference sequence). This CDR3 is built from 14 residues. V was trimmed by 3 bases and J by 6 bases, leaving 12 bases between them. The CDR3 DNA reads TGTGCCAGTAGTATCGGGCCCGGGGGCAATGAGCAGTTCTTC. The encoded protein is CASSIGPGGNEQFF.

This clone was detected a few times. The V and J genes are TRBV6-5 and TRBJ2-7; 8 nucleotides align to TRBD1. The CDR3 length is 12 residues. The J segment lost 3 bases and the V segment lost 8 bases, leaving 3 bases of the junction unmatched. Germline CDR1 reads MNHEY; CDR2 reads SVGAGI. CDR3 nucleotide sequence: TGTGCCAGCGCCACAGGGGGCTACGAGCAGTACTTC. Translation gives CASATGGYEQYF.